The text below deals with one TCR beta chain. The antigen is unknown. The sample is drawn from a study of cytomegalovirus exposure and HLA in healthy donors. Regarding the study as a whole: Excluded were some V segments that proved indistinguishable, including TRBV6-2 and TRBV6-3. Cytomegalovirus-associated status was assigned to about 180 TCR beta chains. Within an earlier analysis, most TCR beta V segments proved productive either about 90% or about 30% of the time.

PCR primers comprised 60 Vbeta and 13 Jbeta primers. Sequencing was performed with immunoSEQ multiplex PCR; in TCRdb, only in-frame clones are kept and a portion is missing. The sample data list approximately 27,000 clones. The V segment lost 0 bases and the J segment 4 bases; nucleotides outside the gene matches: 8. Germline V lookup: CDR1 LGHNA, CDR2 YNFKEQ. The CDR3 sequence is 17 residues long. The sample taken for sequencing was PBMCs. This receptor was obtained from a man younger than 40 in good health and CMV-seronegative. V gene TRBV4-2 combines with J gene TRBJ1-2; TRBD1 aligns across 10 bases. CDR3 coding DNA: TGTGCCAGCAGCCAAGATCGGACAGGGGGTTATTCCTATGGCTACACCTTC. This gives the protein CASSQDRTGGYSYGYTF.